These T cell receptor beta chains were read from a single sample in a study of identical twins. TCRdb reprocessed the 5' RACE reads with MiXCR, giving one entry per CDR3 protein. This table holds 500,000 or so distinct CDR3 sequences, under 25% found once. The sample was also linked to a second study, of T cells expressing NK-cell markers.

Sequenced material: CD4+ T cells sorted from blood. These receptors all stem from a woman between 18 and 29 years old in good health. Both conserved end residues are part of each CDR3. Each record gives: V gene, J gene, CDR3 protein.

TRBV24-1	TRBJ2-1	CATSAGLAGGGYEQFF
TRBV5-6	TRBJ1-1	CASSLWDVEAFF
TRBV20-1	TRBJ2-1	CSAGTLLSQFF
TRBV20-1	TRBJ1-5	CSAVDGTGYSNQPQHF
TRBV6-2/TRBV6-3	TRBJ2-7	CASSYSQATSPYEQYF
TRBV3-1	TRBJ2-1	CASSLSGRAGYEQFF
TRBV6-5	TRBJ2-7	CASSYSRGGAYEQYF
TRBV7-2	TRBJ2-7	CASSAQLGGGYEQYF
TRBV6-1	TRBJ1-1	CASRETGGGTEAFF
TRBV27	TRBJ2-7	CASRAAHEYEQYF
TRBV7-8	TRBJ2-7	CASSLGRGGPSYEQYF
TRBV6-1	TRBJ2-1	CASTQTVGSYNEQFF
TRBV18	TRBJ1-1	CASSRLGGSRSGNTEAFF
TRBV9	TRBJ2-1	CASSVALAGVPNNEQFF
TRBV18	TRBJ1-1	CASSRQRPDTEAFF
TRBV6-1	TRBJ1-5	CASIPGGARSNQPQHF
TRBV7-2	TRBJ2-3	CASSLDWGTDTQYF
TRBV18	TRBJ2-3	CASSPLQFTDTQYF